The rows below give T cell receptor beta chains drawn from one sample of a study of blood T cell repertoires in COVID-19. TCRdb keeps only in-frame clones here, not all; method: immunoSEQ multiplex PCR. The table records about 240,000 clones, 75% to 85% of them present only once. Specimen: peripheral blood. These receptors originate from a woman aged 80 or over with COVID-19, enrolled during active disease. Both conserved end residues are part of each CDR3. The D gene is left open where the match is weak. A row's size may be missing; if present it is once, few, many or a size class.

NA	TRBD1	TRBV6-6	TRBJ2-7	CASSSAGQGFYEQYF	TGTGCCAGCAGTTCCGCCGGACAGGGGTTCTACGAGCAGTACTTC
NA	NA	TRBV6-6	TRBJ1-1	CASRRNTEAFF	TGTGCCAGCCGTAGAAACACTGAAGCTTTCTTT
NA	TRBD1	TRBV24-1	TRBJ1-5	CATSDFLGTGVSYSNQPQHF	TGTGCCACCAGTGATTTCCTCGGGACAGGGGTCTCTTATAGCAATCAGCCCCAGCATTTT
NA	NA	TRBV2	TRBJ1-1	CASSLVGGLNTEAFF	TGTGCCAGCAGTCTAGTGGGGGGTTTGAACACTGAAGCTTTCTTT
NA	TRBD1	TRBV2	TRBJ2-7	CASRPTGSRDEQYF	TGTGCCAGCAGGCCGACAGGGAGTCGCGACGAGCAGTACTTC
NA	NA	TRBV5-1	TRBJ2-3	CASSRASSGFTDTQYF	TGCGCCAGCAGCCGGGCAAGTTCGGGGTTTACAGATACGCAGTATTTT
NA	TRBD2	TRBV2	TRBJ2-1	CASSAPSGGYNEQFF	TGTGCCAGCAGTGCCCCTAGCGGGGGCTACAATGAGCAGTTCTTC
NA	TRBD2	TRBV2	TRBJ2-3	CASISGGSDTQYF	TGTGCCAGCATCTCGGGGGGGTCGGATACGCAGTATTTT
NA	TRBD1	TRBV18	TRBJ1-3	CASSPTGTGDGNTIYF	TGTGCCAGCTCACCAACGGGGACAGGGGATGGAAACACCATATATTTT
NA	NA	TRBV9	TRBJ2-6	CASSVGISGANVLTF	TGTGCCAGCAGCGTAGGTATTTCTGGGGCCAACGTCCTGACTTTC
NA	NA	TRBV30	TRBJ1-5	CAWSAPRRWSNQPQHF	TGTGCCTGGAGTGCCCCGCGCCGCTGGTCCAATCAGCCCCAGCATTTT
NA	NA	TRBV27	TRBJ2-1	CASSFEIWSPAQFF	TGTGCCAGCAGTTTTGAAATATGGAGCCCAGCACAGTTCTTC
NA	NA	TRBV3-1/TRBV3-2	TRBJ2-1	CASSQDRQVNEQFF	TGTGCCAGCAGCCAAGATAGACAGGTAAATGAGCAGTTCTTC
NA	TRBD2	TRBV19	TRBJ2-2	CASRPSGKKNTGELFF	TGTGCCAGTAGGCCTAGCGGGAAGAAAAACACCGGGGAGCTGTTTTTT
NA	TRBD1	TRBV19	TRBJ1-2	CASSKGQGASNYGYTF	TGTGCCAGTAGCAAAGGACAGGGGGCATCTAACTATGGCTACACCTTC
NA	NA	TRBV5-1	TRBJ2-3	CASSLVSRTDTQYF	TGCGCCAGCAGCTTGGTCAGTCGCACAGATACGCAGTATTTT
NA	NA	TRBV5-1	TRBJ2-5	CASSSDRVRVETQYF	TGCGCCAGCAGCTCCGACCGAGTCAGGGTCGAGACCCAGTACTTC
NA	NA	TRBV30	TRBJ2-7	CAWSVRGTRRSEQYF	TGTGCCTGGAGTGTACGCGGCACCCGAAGGAGCGAGCAGTACTTC
NA	TRBD2	TRBV9	TRBJ2-3	CASSPQGLAGPGTDTQYF	TGTGCCAGCAGCCCCCAGGGACTAGCGGGACCTGGCACAGATACGCAGTATTTT
NA	NA	TRBV12-2	TRBJ2-7	CASRFVRTSGPGGVSTGEQYF	TGTGCAAGTCGCTTCGTTAGAACTAGCGGGCCCGGAGGGGTGAGTACGGGAGAGCAGTACTTC
NA	NA	TRBV6-5	TRBJ1-4	CASAEAGTNEKLFF	TGTGCCAGCGCAGAGGCTGGGACTAATGAAAAACTGTTTTTT
NA	TRBD1	TRBV27	TRBJ1-2	CASSPARDRGITGYTF	TGTGCCAGCAGTCCCGCCCGGGACAGGGGGATCACTGGCTACACCTTC
NA	NA	TRBV23-1	TRBJ1-2	CASRRTEDPYGYTF	TGCGCCAGCCGAAGGACAGAGGATCCCTATGGCTACACCTTC
NA	TRBD1	TRBV29-1	TRBJ1-1	CSVVPGGADGAFF	TGCAGCGTGGTCCCAGGGGGCGCCGATGGGGCTTTCTTT
NA	TRBD1	TRBV29-1	TRBJ1-4	CSARQGATNEKLFF	TGCAGCGCCCGACAGGGGGCAACTAATGAAAAACTGTTTTTT
NA	NA	TRBV10-3	TRBJ1-2	CAISWDTSNYGYTF	TGTGCCATCAGTTGGGACACCTCTAACTATGGCTACACCTTC
NA	TRBD1	TRBV4-1	TRBJ2-7	CASSLRGQGVSYEQYF	TGCGCCAGCAGCCTCCGTGGACAGGGCGTTTCCTACGAGCAGTACTTC
NA	NA	TRBV2	TRBJ1-2	CASRAGTSYGYTF	TGTGCCAGCAGAGCCGGGACAAGCTATGGCTACACCTTC
NA	NA	TRBV18	TRBJ2-2	CASSPYWGADTGELFF	TGTGCCAGCTCACCTTATTGGGGCGCGGACACCGGGGAGCTGTTTTTT
NA	TRBD1	TRBV11-3	TRBJ1-1	CASSLGQGLNTEAFF	TGTGCCAGCAGCTTAGGACAGGGCCTGAACACTGAAGCTTTCTTT
NA	TRBD1	TRBV5-1	TRBJ1-1	CASSPGRGRRTEAFF	TGCGCCAGCAGCCCCGGGAGGGGGCGCAGGACTGAAGCTTTCTTT
NA	TRBD2	TRBV2	TRBJ2-5	CASRYGTSGGAMETQYF	TGTGCCAGCAGATACGGGACTAGCGGGGGGGCTATGGAGACCCAGTACTTC
NA	TRBD1	TRBV28	TRBJ1-2	CASSYDSAGGYGYTF	TGTGCCAGCAGTTACGACTCGGCAGGGGGGTATGGCTACACCTTC
few	TRBD1	TRBV5-1	TRBJ1-1	CASSRRQGLNTEAFF	TGCGCCAGCAGCAGACGACAGGGGCTGAACACTGAAGCTTTCTTT
NA	TRBD2	TRBV5-4	TRBJ2-1	CASSSGLADYNEQFF	TGTGCCAGCAGCTCGGGACTAGCGGACTACAATGAGCAGTTCTTC
NA	NA	TRBV5-4	TRBJ1-2	CASSLVGGNGYTF	TGTGCCAGCAGCTTGGTAGGGGGAAATGGCTACACCTTC
NA	TRBD2	TRBV13	TRBJ2-3	CASSLRLAGGTDTQYF	TGTGCCAGCAGCCTAAGACTAGCGGGGGGCACAGATACGCAGTATTTT
NA	TRBD1	TRBV18	TRBJ1-1	CASSRRDSPGVNTEAFF	TGTGCCAGCTCACGACGGGACAGCCCGGGAGTGAACACTGAAGCTTTCTTT
NA	TRBD2	TRBV11-2	TRBJ2-5	CASSRTRAQETQYF	TGTGCCAGCAGCCGGACTAGGGCCCAAGAGACCCAGTACTTC
NA	NA	TRBV28	TRBJ1-1	CASTKGGGVRAFF	TGTGCCAGCACCAAAGGGGGGGGCGTTAGAGCTTTCTTT